Listed below are T cell receptor beta chains from one sample, sequenced in a study of T cells after yellow fever vaccination. Via MiXCR, TCRdb re-called the 5' RACE reads, giving one row per CDR3 protein. The sample contains a few hundred thousand distinct CDR3 sequences, roughly 4.3% of which appear only once. The sequenced sample was PBMCs, obtained 15 days after the yellow fever booster vaccination. These receptor sequences come from a man between 18 and 29 years old who received the YFV17D yellow fever vaccine. Each CDR3 is given with its conserved first and last residue. D genes are given only for firm matches.

D: -
V: TRBV7-9
J: TRBJ1-1
CDR3: CASSPRGNTEAFF

D: -
V: TRBV3-1
J: TRBJ2-3
CDR3: CASSHEDSTDTQYF

D: -
V: TRBV24-1
J: TRBJ2-3
CDR3: CATSDFGQGKDTQYF

D: -
V: TRBV4-1
J: TRBJ1-6
CDR3: CASSQSRPPDNSPLHF

D: TRBD1
V: TRBV20-1
J: TRBJ1-5
CDR3: CSAGQANQPQHF

D: -
V: TRBV5-1
J: TRBJ2-5
CDR3: CASSGRGAGLETQYF

D: -
V: TRBV5-1
J: TRBJ2-7
CDR3: CASSPRTPTYEQYF

D: TRBD1
V: TRBV11-2
J: TRBJ2-1
CDR3: CASSLGRTGPIDEQFF

D: TRBD1
V: TRBV7-2
J: TRBJ1-1
CDR3: CASARQGLNTEAFF

D: -
V: TRBV3-1
J: TRBJ2-6
CDR3: CASSQIGGANVLTF

D: TRBD1
V: TRBV27
J: TRBJ1-2
CDR3: CASSFEGTGGIYGYTF

D: TRBD2
V: TRBV6-2/TRBV6-3
J: TRBJ2-3
CDR3: CASSPGTSGHHTQYF

D: -
V: TRBV20-1
J: TRBJ2-1
CDR3: CSARARQDNEQFF

D: TRBD1
V: TRBV5-1
J: TRBJ1-2
CDR3: CASSLADRDLLSRGYTF

D: -
V: TRBV7-2
J: TRBJ2-2
CDR3: CASSIQGRDTGELFF

D: TRBD2
V: TRBV7-9
J: TRBJ2-2
CDR3: CASSSPPGGMYPGELFF

D: TRBD1
V: TRBV29-1
J: TRBJ2-3
CDR3: CSVEDRTDTQYF

D: TRBD1
V: TRBV30
J: TRBJ2-7
CDR3: CAWNGDRDEQYF

D: TRBD1
V: TRBV6-1
J: TRBJ1-2
CDR3: CASSERTGGSYGYTF

D: TRBD1
V: TRBV29-1
J: TRBJ2-7
CDR3: CSARQGPEQYF

D: -
V: TRBV7-8
J: TRBJ2-3
CDR3: CASRVGHLTDTQYF

D: TRBD1
V: TRBV7-2
J: TRBJ1-6
CDR3: CASSFGTGGAGSPLHF

D: -
V: TRBV4-1
J: TRBJ2-1
CDR3: CASSQDVEPPSSYNEQFF

D: TRBD1
V: TRBV4-3
J: TRBJ1-4
CDR3: CASSPPRGTGMWNDEKLFF

D: -
V: TRBV7-4
J: TRBJ1-2
CDR3: CATEAPVVNYGYTF

D: TRBD2
V: TRBV7-6
J: TRBJ2-1
CDR3: CASSHAWRDVRTSGGFNEQFF

D: -
V: TRBV10-2
J: TRBJ2-6
CDR3: CASKVSGANVLTF

D: TRBD2
V: TRBV12-3/TRBV12-4
J: TRBJ2-1
CDR3: CASSLEPGLGGSDEQFF

D: TRBD2
V: TRBV6-2/TRBV6-3
J: TRBJ2-3
CDR3: CASSLLAGMDTQYF

D: TRBD2
V: TRBV11-2
J: TRBJ2-6
CDR3: CASSLVGGAGANVLTF

D: TRBD1
V: TRBV20-1
J: TRBJ1-6
CDR3: CSAPGQGAGNSPLHF

D: -
V: TRBV18
J: TRBJ1-2
CDR3: CASSPPLGERAYGYTF

D: TRBD2
V: TRBV15
J: TRBJ2-5
CDR3: CATSRGSGGPPVQETQYF

D: -
V: TRBV20-1
J: TRBJ1-3
CDR3: CSAPERTSGNTIYF

D: -
V: TRBV3-1
J: TRBJ2-5
CDR3: CATMIQGGETQYF

D: -
V: TRBV6-1
J: TRBJ2-5
CDR3: CASKEGVETQYF

D: TRBD1
V: TRBV6-2/TRBV6-3
J: TRBJ1-1
CDR3: CASSELTGVNTEAFF

D: -
V: TRBV5-4
J: TRBJ2-3
CDR3: CASSLREDTQYF

D: -
V: TRBV12-3/TRBV12-4
J: TRBJ2-3
CDR3: CASSLAQGGDTQYF

D: -
V: TRBV4-3
J: TRBJ1-1
CDR3: CASSQDRRQTRTEAFF

D: TRBD2
V: TRBV29-1
J: TRBJ2-4
CDR3: CSVEVFRGGKNIQYF

D: -
V: TRBV7-2
J: TRBJ2-3
CDR3: CASSVGGATQYF